Listed below are T cell receptor beta chains from one sample, sequenced in a study of cytomegalovirus exposure and HLA in healthy donors. Generated by immunoSEQ multiplex PCR, the TCRdb table keeps only in-frame clones and is missing some. The sample contains approximately 93,000 clones, roughly 73% of which appear only once. The sequencing sample was made of PBMCs. All receptors derive from a middle-aged woman in good health and CMV-seronegative. The CDR3 runs from the conserved cysteine through the conserved F or W. The D gene is left open where the match is weak. Part of the rows lack a size; the others show once, few, many or a class for expanded clones.

-	TRBV30	15	TRBJ2-7	-	TGTGCCTGGAGGTCCCTGGCGGTAGCCTCCTACGAGCAGTACTTC	CAWRSLAVASYEQYF
few	TRBV7-7	15	TRBJ2-2	-	TGTGCCAGCAGCCCGCAGGGACACGCGGTCGGGGAGCTGTTTTTT	CASSPQGHAVGELFF
-	TRBV6-1	13	TRBJ1-6	-	TGTGCCAGCAGTGAATCGGGGAATTCACCCCTCCACTTT	CASSESGNSPLHF
-	TRBV7-9	14	TRBJ1-4	-	TGTGCCAGCACTCCGGGGGGATACAATGAAAAACTGTTTTTT	CASTPGGYNEKLFF
-	TRBV7-9	15	TRBJ2-3	TRBD2	TGTGCCAGCAGCCAAAGCGGGGGGGCTGGAGATACGCAGTATTTT	CASSQSGGAGDTQYF
-	TRBV30	15	TRBJ2-3	-	TGTGCCTGGAGTGTTGGGCAGTGGGTGGCAGATACGCAGTATTTT	CAWSVGQWVADTQYF
-	TRBV6-1	13	TRBJ2-7	-	TGTGCCAGCATGAGGCCCTCCGGGAACGAGCAGTACTTC	CASMRPSGNEQYF
-	TRBV9	14	TRBJ2-5	-	TGTGCCAGCAGCGTTCAGGGATACCAAGAGACCCAGTACTTC	CASSVQGYQETQYF
few	TRBV4-1	15	TRBJ2-7	-	TGTGCCAGCAGCCAAGAATCAGAGGGGACTTACGAGCAGTACTTC	CASSQESEGTYEQYF
-	TRBV7-2	11	TRBJ2-1	-	TGTGCCAGCAGCTTAGTAAATGAGCAGTTCTTC	CASSLVNEQFF
-	TRBV7-3	15	TRBJ2-1	-	TGTGCCAGCAGCTTAGGGGGGAACTCCTACAATGAGCAGTTCTTC	CASSLGGNSYNEQFF
-	TRBV15	12	TRBJ2-5	-	TGTGCCACCAGCAGGGGAGTTGAGACCCAGTACTTC	CATSRGVETQYF
-	TRBV7-9	15	TRBJ1-1	TRBD1	TGTGCCAGCAGCTTAGTTGGGACAGGGGTCACTGAAGCTTTCTTT	CASSLVGTGVTEAFF